The 17 T cell receptor beta chains below come from one sample, sequenced in a study of blood T cell repertoires in COVID-19. TCRdb keeps only in-frame clones here, not all; method: immunoSEQ multiplex PCR. This table holds roughly 240,000 clones, roughly 82% found once. Sequenced input: peripheral blood. The receptors stem from a woman aged 70-85 years with acute or convalescent COVID-19.

The genes are TRBV5-1 and TRBJ1-5; the D gene is possibly TRBD1 (6 bases). Trimming stripped 1 base from V and 4 bases from J, with 12 bases between. Germline V CDR1 and CDR2: SGHRS, YFSETQ. The CDR3 length is 15 residues. The DNA of the CDR3 is TGCGCCAGCAGCTTGACAGGGAGGGGAAATCAGCCCCAGCATTTT. It encodes CASSLTGRGNQPQHF.

This chain links TRBV3-1 (or the pseudogene TRBV3-2) with TRBJ2-6; perhaps TRBD2 as D (6 bases). The germline V gene encodes CDR1 LGHDT and CDR2 YNNKEL (reference sequence). V lost 4 bases to trimming and J lost 0 bases, with 10 bases between them. The CDR3 is 16 amino acids. The CDR3 reads CASSLGGVSGANVLTF. CDR3 coding DNA: TGTGCCAGCAGCCTAGGAGGGGTCTCTGGGGCCAACGTCCTGACTTTC.

CDR3 region: CASSPPISSYNEQFF. The CDR3 DNA follows: TGTGCCAGCAGCCCTCCGATTAGCTCCTACAATGAGCAGTTCTTC. The rearrangement uses TRBV5-4 and TRBJ2-1, with D uncertain. The CDR3 has 15 amino acids. CDR1 SGHNT and CDR2 YYREEE come from the germline V gene (reference sequence). V was shortened by 4 bases and J by 0 bases, with 11 bases between the two germline ends.

This chain joins TRBV19 and TRBJ1-2, with D possibly TRBD1 on 6 matching bases. The germline V gene encodes CDR1 LNHDA and CDR2 SQIVND (reference sequence). V was pared by 3 bases and J by 4 bases, with 12 bases between. The CDR3 length is 14 residues. The CDR3 region is CASSIGDTRYGYTF. The CDR3 DNA reads TGTGCCAGTAGTATTGGGGACACCCGCTATGGCTACACCTTC.

The chain couples TRBV29-1 to TRBJ1-2, with a tentative D call TRBD1 (6 bases). Germline values: CDR1 SQVTM, CDR2 ANQGSEA. The V gene lost 1 base and the J gene lost 4 bases, with 10 bases spanning the gap. The CDR3 extends over 13 amino acids. CDR3 nucleotide sequence: TGCAGCGTTGAAGCAGGACAGTTCTATGGCTACACCTTC. Translating gives CSVEAGQFYGYTF.

This chain connects TRBV15 to TRBJ1-5, with D unresolved. CDR1 is LNHNV and CDR2 is YYDKDF in the germline V gene (reference sequence). The CDR3 is made up of 13 amino acids. V was cut by 0 bases and J by 5 bases, with 5 bases left in between. As DNA, the CDR3 is TGTGCCACCAGCAGAGATCAGGATCAGCCCCAGCATTTT. As protein: CATSRDQDQPQHF.

The chain uses TRBV7-2 and TRBJ2-1, with 8 bases that match TRBD2. Germline V gene data show CDR1 as SGHTA and CDR2 as FQGNSA. The CDR3 has 14 amino acids. Trimming took 3 bases from V and 9 from J; bases not matched to a gene: 7. The CDR3, as DNA: TGTGCCAGCAGCTTCACGGCGGGGGGATCTGAGCAGTTCTTC. Its protein product is CASSFTAGGSEQFF.

This clone was found once. This chain links TRBV19 with TRBJ1-2, with 7 positions matching TRBD1. The CDR3 has 13 residues. V lost 4 bases, J lost 6 bases, and 5 bases stayed unmatched. The germline gives CDR1 LNHDA, CDR2 SQIVND (reference sequence). In DNA form, the CDR3 reads TGTGCCAGTAGTAGACTCCAGGGGGATGGCTACACCTTC. It encodes CASSRLQGDGYTF.

This sequence joins TRBV11-2 and TRBJ1-2, with D possibly being TRBD1 (5 bases). The CDR3 spans 13 residues. Between the trimmed V and J ends, which lost 5 bases and 7 bases, there was a span of 14 bases. CDR1 is SGHAT and CDR2 is FQNNGV in the germline V gene. CDR3 in DNA: TGTGCCAGCAGCCCCCAGCAGGGCGGTGGCTACACCTTC. As protein: CASSPQQGGGYTF.

A note on this clone: Compared with germline, one end of the junction differs, possibly owing to a read error. The rearrangement joins TRBV7-7 to TRBJ1-4; D gene uncertain. CDR1 SSHAT and CDR2 FNYEAQ come from the germline V gene (reference sequence). This CDR3 is 17 amino acids long. CDR3 loop: CASSLAVGGATNEKLFF. The DNA for the CDR3 is TGTGCTAGCAGCTTAGCGGTTGGAGGCGCAACTAATGAAAAACTGTTTTTT.

The chain has TRBV6-6 and TRBJ2-7; 9 bases are a match to TRBD1. Germline V gene data show CDR1 as MNHNY and CDR2 as SVGAGI (reference sequence). The CDR3 is 14 amino acids. The trim removed 5 bases at V and 5 bases at J, leaving 7 bases unmatched. The CDR3 nucleotides are TGTGCCAGCAGTGGAGCGTGGACAGGGGACGAGCAGTACTTC. It encodes CASSGAWTGDEQYF.

The V and J genes are TRBV4-2 and TRBJ1-5; perhaps TRBD1 as D (6 bases). Germline CDR1 is LGHNA and CDR2 is YNFKEQ. The CDR3 loop spans 14 amino acids. V dropped 9 bases and J dropped 2 bases, with 14 bases sitting between them. CDR3 in amino acids: CASHRVFGNQPQHF. The CDR3 DNA is TGTGCCAGTCACAGGGTTTTCGGCAATCAGCCCCAGCATTTT.

V and J are TRBV2 and TRBJ1-4; no reliable D call. The CDR3 consists of 13 residues. Trimming pared 3 bases from V and 1 base from J, leaving 3 bases between. Germline V CDR1 and CDR2: SNHLY, FYNNEI. The CDR3 DNA follows: TGTGCCAGCAGTGATATAACTAATGAAAAACTGTTTTTT. This sequence encodes CASSDITNEKLFF.

The V call is TRBV4-3, the J call TRBJ1-1; possible D gene TRBD1, 5 bases. Looked up from germline, CDR1 is LGHNA and CDR2 is YSLEER. This CDR3 is 17 amino acids long. The V and J ends lost 0 bases and 6 bases respectively, with 20 bases between them. For the CDR3, the DNA is TGCGCCAGCAGCCAAGACCCAGGGCTTGCTTTAAACGCTGAAGCTTTCTTT. Amino acids: CASSQDPGLALNAEAFF.

J is TRBJ2-2 and V is TRBV2; D is possibly TRBD1 (6 bases). The CDR3 runs to 14 residues. CDR1 is SNHLY and CDR2 is FYNNEI in the germline V gene. V was trimmed by 7 bases and J by 4 bases, leaving 13 bases between them. The chain's CDR3 is CASTVNRATGELFF. CDR3 in DNA: TGTGCCAGCACTGTGAACAGGGCCACCGGGGAGCTGTTTTTT.

The genes are TRBV9 and TRBJ1-2; the D is unclear. There are 13 residues in the CDR3. Trimming shortened V by 6 bases and J by 4 bases, and 13 bases separated the two germline ends. Germline CDR1 reads SGDLS; CDR2 reads YYNGEE. CDR3 sequence reads: CASTAGEIYGYTF. CDR3 DNA: TGTGCCAGCACCGCCGGGGAGATCTATGGCTACACCTTC.

The CDR3 protein is CSDLTGSYGYTF. The CDR3 DNA is TGCAGCGATTTGACAGGGAGCTATGGCTACACCTTC. The chain recombines TRBV29-1 with TRBJ1-2; TRBD1 agrees at 7 bases. The CDR3 contains 12 residues. Germline CDR1 reads SQVTM; CDR2 reads ANQGSEA. After removal of 7 bases from V and 4 bases from J, the junction contained 6 bases not matched to a gene.